These 20 T cell receptor beta chains were sequenced from one sample in a study of cytomegalovirus exposure and HLA in healthy donors. Researchers ran the PCR with 60 Vbeta and 13 Jbeta primers. The assay was immunoSEQ multiplex PCR, and TCRdb's table has in-frame clones only and misses some. This sample has nearly 110,000 clones, with approximately 76% found just once. The sequenced material came from PBMCs. These TCRs come from a man between 18 and 29 years old in good health and CMV-seronegative.

This chain uses TRBV6-5 with TRBJ2-7; 7 nucleotides match TRBD1. Germline values: CDR1 MNHEY, CDR2 SVGAGI. The CDR3 totals 12 residues. V lost 10 bases, J lost 4 bases, and 7 bases stayed unmatched. The CDR3 bases are TGTGCCACATCGGACAGGCCTTACGAGCAGTACTTC. Translating gives CATSDRPYEQYF.

This chain connects TRBV5-5 to TRBJ1-1; tentatively, D is TRBD1 (6 bases). Trimming stripped 0 bases from V and 4 bases from J, with 13 bases between. Germline lookup yields CDR1 SGHKS and CDR2 YYEKEE (reference sequence). This CDR3 spans 15 amino acids. DNA for the CDR3: TGTGCCAGCAGCTTGGACGGGACATGGAGCACTGAAGCTTTCTTT. Translating it yields CASSLDGTWSTEAFF.

The chain recombines TRBV4-3 with TRBJ1-5; D is unclear. Trimming took off 0 bases at V and 0 bases at J, with 3 bases between the two ends. This CDR3 has 14 residues. Germline CDR1 is LGHNA and CDR2 is YSLEER. The CDR3 protein is CASSQDNSNQPQHF. CDR3 DNA sequence: TGCGCCAGCAGCCAAGATAATAGCAATCAGCCCCAGCATTTT.

A few counts support this clone. It may be a read error: a sequence one base away is much more abundant. The sample holds other DNA sequences that translate to the same CDR3. The chain is built from TRBV6-1 and TRBJ1-5; 10 bases are shared with TRBD1. CDR3 length equals 14 residues. The V segment lost 10 bases and the J segment 0 bases; nucleotides outside the gene matches: 3. Germline values: CDR1 MNHNS, CDR2 SASEGT. CDR3 DNA: TGTGCCATCGGGACAGGGGATAGCAATCAGCCCCAGCATTTT. This codes for CAIGTGDSNQPQHF.

V usage is TRBV9 and J usage is TRBJ2-5; a possible D gene is TRBD1 (7 bases). The length of the CDR3 is 17 residues. From germline, CDR1 is SGDLS and CDR2 YYNGEE. The V end lost 1 base, the J end lost 4 bases, and 20 bases lay between the germline ends. CDR3 in amino acids: CASSVRAAGGQGETQYF. Written as DNA, the CDR3 is TGTGCCAGCAGCGTACGGGCTGCAGGGGGGCAAGGAGAGACCCAGTACTTC.

The table lists this clone with a few counts. CDR3 sequence: CASSIAGRDFYNEQFF. CDR3 nucleotides: TGTGCCAGTAGTATAGCTGGGAGGGACTTTTACAATGAGCAGTTCTTC. The gene calls are TRBV19 and TRBJ2-1, with 7 bases lining up with TRBD2. There are 16 residues in the CDR3. J gave up 4 bases and V 1 base, and 7 bases lay outside the gene matches. Germline V gene lookup returns CDR1 LNHDA and CDR2 SQIVND (reference sequence).

J is TRBJ1-5 and V is TRBV6-5; 9 nucleotides line up with TRBD1. Trimming removed 6 bases from V and 2 bases from J; junction bases left unmatched: 2. CDR3 length: 14 amino acids. CDR1 and CDR2 (germline): MNHEY, SVGAGI. In DNA, the CDR3 is TGTGCCAGCAGGGGACAGGGAGGCAATCAGCCCCAGCATTTT. Translation: CASRGQGGNQPQHF.

This chain joins TRBV2 and TRBJ1-1, with D hard to call. Germline V gene data show CDR1 as SNHLY and CDR2 as FYNNEI. The CDR3 totals 16 residues. V was trimmed by 3 bases and J by 8 bases, leaving 22 bases between them. DNA for the CDR3: TGTGCCAGCAGTGATGGGAGTGGTTCGATAAGATCAGAAGCTTTCTTT. Its protein is CASSDGSGSIRSEAFF.

V gene TRBV9 combines with J gene TRBJ2-1; 9 nucleotides agree with TRBD1. CDR3 length: 17 amino acids. Per germline, CDR1 SGDLS and CDR2 YYNGEE. J was trimmed by 4 bases and V by 0 bases; bases with no gene match: 8. CDR3 sequence (DNA): TGTGCCAGCAGCGTAGACCCAGGGACAGGGTTGTACAATGAGCAGTTCTTC. This sequence encodes CASSVDPGTGLYNEQFF.

The chain employs TRBV6-5 and TRBJ1-5, with a possible D match to TRBD1 (5 bases). V was shortened by 1 base and J by 5 bases, with 6 bases between the two germline ends. Germline V gene data show CDR1 as MNHEY and CDR2 as SVGAGI. There are 13 residues in the CDR3. The CDR3 DNA reads as TGTGCCAGCAGTTACTTAGGGGATCAGCCCCAGCATTTT. It translates to CASSYLGDQPQHF.

The chain carries TRBV5-6 and TRBJ2-5; TRBD1 is a possible D gene (5 bases). This CDR3 has 13 residues. Per the germline V gene, CDR1 is SGHDT and CDR2 is YYEEEE. Trimming removed 2 bases from V and 4 bases from J, with 9 bases in between. The CDR3 bases are TGTGCCAGCAGCTTAGGGGCGCGAGAGACCCAGTACTTC. This gives the protein CASSLGARETQYF.

The count of this clone is one. V is TRBV27 and J is TRBJ2-2; 8 positions match TRBD2. In germline, CDR1 is MNHEY, CDR2 SMNVEV (reference sequence). After removal of 0 bases from V and 6 bases from J, the junction contained 3 bases not matched to a gene. This CDR3 is 15 amino acids long. CDR3 DNA: TGTGCCAGCAGTTTATCTGGGACTAGTCCCGGGGAGCTGTTTTTT. As protein: CASSLSGTSPGELFF.

This sequence joins TRBV7-9 and TRBJ1-6, with TRBD1 identical over 7 bases. Germline V gives CDR1 SEHNR, CDR2 FQNEAQ (reference sequence). There are 17 residues in the CDR3. V dropped 3 bases and J dropped 10; count of bases not matched to a gene: 15. The CDR3 here is CASSFGNLGGQGSPLHF. Here the CDR3 DNA reads TGTGCCAGCAGCTTCGGGAATCTAGGGGGCCAAGGATCACCCCTCCACTTT.

This chain links TRBV4-2 with TRBJ2-7, with D possibly matching TRBD1 (6 bases). Germline assignment: CDR1 LGHNA and CDR2 YNFKEQ. The V end lost 0 bases, the J end lost 0 bases, and 15 bases lay between the germline ends. The CDR3 runs 17 residues. CDR3 nucleotides: TGTGCCAGCAGCCAAGAGTCGGGGACAAGACCCTCCTACGAGCAGTACTTC. This codes for CASSQESGTRPSYEQYF.

The chain links TRBV25-1 to TRBJ2-5; D is possibly TRBD1 (6 bases). Germline CDR1 reads MGHDK; CDR2 reads SYGVNS. CDR3 length equals 11 residues. V lost 6 bases, J lost 11 bases, and 13 bases lay in between. The CDR3 protein is CASRVQGRQYF. As DNA, the CDR3 is TGTGCCAGCAGGGTACAGGGTAGGCAGTACTTC.

This sequence joins TRBV11-1 and TRBJ2-3; the match to TRBD2 covers 15 bases. The V segment lost 5 bases and the J segment 4 bases; nucleotides outside the gene matches: 4. CDR1 is SGHAT, CDR2 FQDESV, per germline (reference sequence). The CDR3 contains 16 residues. For the CDR3, the DNA is TGTGCCAGCAGCCGACGGACTAGCGGGAGGGCAGATACGCAGTATTTT. This gives the protein CASSRRTSGRADTQYF. Using reference TRBV11-1 and TRBJ2-3 for the parts outside the CDR3, the full variable domain is EAEVAQSPRYKITEKSQAVAFWCDPISGHATLYWYRQILGQGPELLVQFQDESVVDDSQLPKDRFSAERLKGVDSTLKIQPAELGDSAMYLCASSRRTSGRADTQYFGPGTRLTVL.

This chain joins TRBV7-8 and TRBJ1-4; 8 positions agree with TRBD1. Looked up from germline, CDR1 is SGHVS and CDR2 is FQNEAQ. The J segment lost 7 bases and the V segment lost 5 bases, leaving 9 bases of the junction unmatched. The CDR3 loop spans 15 amino acids. CDR3 in amino acids: CASSTRQGKAEKLFF. The CDR3 region has the DNA TGTGCCAGCAGCACCAGACAGGGGAAGGCTGAAAAACTGTTTTTT.

The chain uses TRBV18 and TRBJ2-1; D is uncertain. In germline, CDR1 is KGHSH, CDR2 LQKENI. Trimming removed 3 bases from V and 1 base from J, with 10 bases in between. This CDR3 contains 15 residues. CDR3 loop: CASSPLAGSYNEQFF. The CDR3 DNA reads as TGTGCCAGCTCACCCCTCGCCGGGTCCTACAATGAGCAGTTCTTC.

This clone was seen once. The chain carries TRBV27 and TRBJ2-4, with 9 bases fitting TRBD2. In germline, CDR1 is MNHEY, CDR2 SMNVEV (reference sequence). This CDR3 region has 17 residues. Losses at the gene ends were 0 bases for V and 3 bases for J; bases not matched to a gene: 6. CDR3 residues: CASSLSSGGWDKNIQYF. The CDR3 DNA follows: TGTGCCAGCAGTTTATCGAGCGGGGGGTGGGACAAAAACATTCAGTACTTC.

This chain connects TRBV27 to TRBJ2-2; 7 nucleotides line up with TRBD1. V gave up 7 bases and J gave up 7 bases; unmatched junction bases: 12. This CDR3 is built from 15 residues. From germline, CDR1 is MNHEY and CDR2 SMNVEV (reference sequence). CDR3 coding DNA: TGTGCCAGCAATAGACAGGGCGGTGTTGGCGGGGAGCTGTTTTTT. This encodes CASNRQGGVGGELFF.